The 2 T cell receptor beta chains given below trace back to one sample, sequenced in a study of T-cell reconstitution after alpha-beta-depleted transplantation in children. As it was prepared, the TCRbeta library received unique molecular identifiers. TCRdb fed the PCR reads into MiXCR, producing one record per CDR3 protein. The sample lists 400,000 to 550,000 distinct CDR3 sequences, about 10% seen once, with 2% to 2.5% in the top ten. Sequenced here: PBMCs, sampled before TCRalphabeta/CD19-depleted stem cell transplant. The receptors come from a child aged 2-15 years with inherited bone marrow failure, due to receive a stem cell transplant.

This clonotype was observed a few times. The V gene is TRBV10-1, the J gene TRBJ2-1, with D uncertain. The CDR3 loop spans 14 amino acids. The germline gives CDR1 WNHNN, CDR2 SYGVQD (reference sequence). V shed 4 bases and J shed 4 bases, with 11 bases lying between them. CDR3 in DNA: TGCGCCAGCAGTGGTGGTAGCTTATACAATGAGCAGTTCTTC. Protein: CASSGGSLYNEQFF.

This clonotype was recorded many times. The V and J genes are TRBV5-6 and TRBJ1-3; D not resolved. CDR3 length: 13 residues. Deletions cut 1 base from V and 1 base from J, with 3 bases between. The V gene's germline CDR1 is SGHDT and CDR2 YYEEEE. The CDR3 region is CASSLQSGNTIYF. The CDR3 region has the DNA TGTGCCAGCAGCTTGCAGTCTGGAAACACCATATATTTT.